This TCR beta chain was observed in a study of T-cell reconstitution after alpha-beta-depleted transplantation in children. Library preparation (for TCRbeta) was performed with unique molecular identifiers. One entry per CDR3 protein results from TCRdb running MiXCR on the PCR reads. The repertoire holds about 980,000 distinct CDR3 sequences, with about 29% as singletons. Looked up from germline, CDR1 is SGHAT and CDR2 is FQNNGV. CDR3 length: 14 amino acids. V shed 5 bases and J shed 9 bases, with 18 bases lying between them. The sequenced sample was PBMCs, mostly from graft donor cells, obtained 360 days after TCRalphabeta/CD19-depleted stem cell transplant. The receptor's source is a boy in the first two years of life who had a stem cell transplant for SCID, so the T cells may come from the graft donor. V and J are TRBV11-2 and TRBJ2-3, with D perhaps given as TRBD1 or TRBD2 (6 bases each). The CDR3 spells CASSPRGALATQYF. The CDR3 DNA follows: TGTGCCAGCAGCCCGAGGGGGGCCCTCGCCACGCAGTATTTT.